The 21 T cell receptor beta chains listed next were all sequenced from one sample in a study of blood T cell repertoires in COVID-19. Method: immunoSEQ multiplex PCR; TCRdb's copy keeps in-frame clones and lacks some. Among about 98,000 clones listed, over 70% were seen once. The source material was peripheral blood. The receptors were sampled from a man in his 60s with acute or convalescent COVID-19.

V usage is TRBV10-2 and J usage is TRBJ2-2; tentatively, D is TRBD1 (5 bases). V was pared by 2 bases and J by 5 bases, with 9 bases between. The CDR3 has 14 amino acids. Germline-derived CDR1 and CDR2 are WSHSY and SAAADI. The DNA for the CDR3 is TGCGCCAGCAGTGAGGTCAGGGTGACCGGGGAGCTGTTTTTT. Protein product: CASSEVRVTGELFF.

CDR3 DNA sequence: TGCGCCAGCAGCCAAGATCCAGTCCCAAACTATGGCTACACCTTC. Translating it yields CASSQDPVPNYGYTF. The V and J genes are TRBV4-3 and TRBJ1-2; no definite D call. Trimming cost V 0 bases and J 2 bases, with 10 bases left between them. Germline CDR1 LGHNA, CDR2 YSLEER. CDR3 length equals 15 residues.

The V and J genes are TRBV10-1 and TRBJ2-2; tentatively, D is TRBD2 (5 bases). The CDR3 sequence is 12 residues long. Trimming pared 6 bases from V and 8 bases from J, leaving 10 bases between. Germline lookup yields CDR1 WNHNN and CDR2 SYGVQD (reference sequence). The chain's CDR3 is CASREGPGELFF. CDR3 DNA sequence: TGCGCCAGCAGAGAGGGCCCGGGGGAGCTGTTTTTT.

The CDR3 here is CASSQQGFNTEAFF. The CDR3 bases are TGTGCCAGCAGCCAACAGGGATTCAACACTGAAGCTTTCTTT. The chain links TRBV27 to TRBJ1-1; TRBD1 is a possible D gene (6 bases). From germline, CDR1 is MNHEY and CDR2 SMNVEV (reference sequence). V was clipped by 6 bases and J by 2 bases, with 13 bases between them. The CDR3 runs to 14 residues.

V usage is TRBV9 and J usage is TRBJ2-2; no clear D gene. The CDR3 sequence is 13 residues long. Trimming pared 5 bases from V and 0 bases from J, leaving 5 bases between. Germline CDR1 is SGDLS and CDR2 is YYNGEE. The CDR3 DNA reads as TGTGCCAGCAGGGGCCCGAACACCGGGGAGCTGTTTTTT. It specifies CASRGPNTGELFF.

The chain joins TRBV5-1 to TRBJ2-3, with TRBD2 identical over 14 bases. This CDR3 has 17 residues. J gave up 2 bases and V 3 bases, and 5 bases lay outside the gene matches. Germline CDR1 reads SGHRS; CDR2 reads YFSETQ. CDR3 nucleotide sequence: TGCGCCAGCAGCTCACGGACTAGCGGGGGGCCCACAGATACGCAGTATTTT. Translation gives CASSSRTSGGPTDTQYF.

V gene TRBV18 combines with J gene TRBJ1-5; maybe TRBD1 (5 bases). The CDR3 length is 13 residues. V was shortened by 8 bases and J by 6 bases, with 14 bases between the two germline ends. The germline V gene encodes CDR1 KGHSH and CDR2 LQKENI. The CDR3 sequence is CASGAGNGQPQHF. The CDR3 bases are TGTGCCAGCGGGGCAGGGAATGGTCAGCCCCAGCATTTT.

In DNA form, the CDR3 reads TGTGCCAGCAGCCACCTCGGGAGAAGGGGCGTGAACACTGAAGCTTTCTTT. It codes for CASSHLGRRGVNTEAFF. The chain employs TRBV7-9 and TRBJ1-1; D may be TRBD1 (5 bases). The CDR3 consists of 17 residues. The germline gives CDR1 SEHNR, CDR2 FQNEAQ (reference sequence). Deletions cut 5 bases from V and 0 bases from J, with 19 bases between.

This clone appeared a few times. The genes are TRBV4-3 and TRBJ1-1; D gene uncertain. Germline V CDR1 and CDR2: LGHNA, YSLEER. The CDR3 is 14 amino acids. V lost 4 bases to trimming and J lost 1 base, with 10 bases between them. The CDR3 loop is CASSPGLRNTEAFF. CDR3 nucleotides: TGCGCCAGCAGCCCCGGACTTAGGAACACTGAAGCTTTCTTT.

This sequence joins TRBV19 and TRBJ1-2, with 7 bases that match TRBD1. The CDR3 consists of 11 residues. The V gene end was trimmed by 11 bases and the J gene end by 8 bases; junction bases not matched to a gene: 8. The germline CDR1 and CDR2 sequences are LNHDA and SQIVND (reference sequence). CDR3 protein: CAVQGNEGYTF. For the CDR3, the DNA is TGTGCCGTACAGGGGAATGAAGGCTACACCTTC.

The chain carries TRBV4-3 and TRBJ2-7; D possibly corresponds to TRBD2 (5 bases). This CDR3 spans 17 amino acids. Deletions cut 0 bases from V and 1 base from J, with 16 bases between. Germline assignment: CDR1 LGHNA and CDR2 YSLEER. The CDR3: CASSQDCTTKRSYEQYV. The CDR3 region has the DNA TGCGCCAGCAGCCAAGACTGCACGACGAAGCGGTCCTACGAGCAGTACGTC.

This chain connects TRBV5-8 to TRBJ1-1; D is perhaps TRBD1 (5 bases). Germline CDR1 and CDR2: SGHTS and YDEGEE. V lost 1 base to trimming and J lost 2 bases, with 12 bases between them. The CDR3 has 15 residues. CDR3 amino acids: CASSLPGHDNTEAFF. The CDR3 coding sequence is TGTGCCAGCAGCTTGCCCGGACACGACAACACTGAAGCTTTCTTT.

V usage is TRBV6-5 and J usage is TRBJ1-6, with 8 positions matching TRBD1. The V segment lost 2 bases and the J segment 8 bases; nucleotides outside the gene matches: 2. This CDR3 contains 14 residues. The germline gives CDR1 MNHEY, CDR2 SVGAGI. CDR3 protein: CASSYGTGYSPLHF. The CDR3 region has the DNA TGTGCCAGCAGTTACGGGACAGGTTATTCACCCCTCCACTTT.

The chain links TRBV29-1 to TRBJ2-5; no clear D gene. The CDR3 is 11 amino acids. Germline assignment: CDR1 SQVTM and CDR2 ANQGSEA. V dropped 7 bases and J dropped 4 bases, with 10 bases sitting between them. The CDR3: CSAVQTETQYF. CDR3 nucleotides: TGCAGCGCGGTACAGACAGAGACCCAGTACTTC.

The rearrangement joins TRBV7-9 to TRBJ2-1, with 9 positions matching TRBD2. V shed 6 bases, J shed 5 bases, and the junction held 2 bases outside the gene matches. Germline CDR1 and CDR2: SEHNR and FQNEAQ (reference sequence). The CDR3 spans 13 residues. The CDR3 spells CASSRTSDNEQFF. Here the CDR3 DNA reads TGTGCCAGCAGTCGGACTAGCGACAATGAGCAGTTCTTC.

This clone was recorded only once. This chain joins TRBV29-1 and TRBJ2-1; TRBD2 agrees at 7 bases. The trim removed 3 bases at V and 8 bases at J, leaving 13 bases unmatched. The CDR3 spans 15 residues. Germline CDR1 SQVTM, CDR2 ANQGSEA. CDR3: CSVEGGRGEGHEQFF. The CDR3 DNA reads TGCAGCGTTGAGGGTGGGAGGGGCGAGGGCCATGAGCAGTTCTTC.

The chain couples TRBV6-2 or TRBV6-3 to TRBJ1-5, with D tentatively TRBD1 (5 bases). In germline, CDR1 is MNHEY, CDR2 SVGEGT. This CDR3 spans 17 amino acids. The V end was cut by 8 bases, the J end by 3 bases, with 23 bases between. The CDR3 is CASRLSGRGGDNQPQHF. DNA for the CDR3: TGTGCCAGCCGCCTTTCAGGGAGGGGTGGGGACAATCAGCCCCAGCATTTT.

This clone appeared a few times. The chain carries TRBV5-1 and TRBJ2-3, with D possibly being TRBD2 (5 bases). Trimming cost V 3 bases and J 1 base, with 9 bases left between them. Germline V gene data show CDR1 as SGHRS and CDR2 as YFSETQ. The CDR3 runs to 14 residues. Here the CDR3 DNA reads TGCGCCAGCAGCTCGCAGGAGGGCACAGATACGCAGTATTTT. Its translation: CASSSQEGTDTQYF. Filled out from reference TRBV5-1 and TRBJ2-3, the complete variable domain reads KAGVTQTPRYLIKTRGQQVTLSCSPISGHRSVSWYQQTPGQGLQFLFEYFSETQRNKGNFPGRFSGRQFSNSRSEMNVSTLELGDSALYLCASSSQEGTDTQYFGPGTRLTVL.

The chain joins TRBV7-3 to TRBJ2-3; 7 bases line up with TRBD2. The germline V gene has CDR1 SGHTA and CDR2 FQGTGA. V lost 2 bases and J lost 2; bases outside the gene matches: 7. This CDR3 region has 16 residues. Written as DNA, the CDR3 is TGTGCCAGCAGCTTAGGGGCACGGGGGGACACAGATACGCAGTATTTT. Its protein product is CASSLGARGDTDTQYF.

This chain uses TRBV18 with TRBJ1-1; TRBD1 agrees at 8 bases. CDR3 size: 15 residues. Germline loops: CDR1 KGHSH, CDR2 LQKENI. Trimming took 8 bases from V and 3 from J; bases not matched to a gene: 11. CDR3 region: CASDRRQGKDTEAFF. CDR3 nucleotide sequence: TGTGCCAGCGATAGAAGACAGGGGAAGGACACTGAAGCTTTCTTT.

In this sample, this clone turned up once. The genes are TRBV29-1 and TRBJ2-1; 9 nucleotides align to TRBD2. CDR3 length equals 12 residues. Germline CDR1 reads SQVTM; CDR2 reads ANQGSEA. J lost 5 bases, V lost 7 bases, and 3 bases had no gene match. The CDR3 loop is CSGGLANNEQFF. CDR3 nucleotides: TGCAGCGGGGGACTAGCTAACAATGAGCAGTTCTTC.